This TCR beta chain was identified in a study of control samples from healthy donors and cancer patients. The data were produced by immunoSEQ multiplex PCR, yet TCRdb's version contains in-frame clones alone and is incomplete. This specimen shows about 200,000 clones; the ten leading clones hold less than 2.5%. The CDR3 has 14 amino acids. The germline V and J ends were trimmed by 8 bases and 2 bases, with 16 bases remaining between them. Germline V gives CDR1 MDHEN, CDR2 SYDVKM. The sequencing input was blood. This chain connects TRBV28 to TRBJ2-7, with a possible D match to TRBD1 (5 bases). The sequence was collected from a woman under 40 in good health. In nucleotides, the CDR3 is TGTGCCAGCGGTAAGGGGAAGGAGACCTACGAGCAGTACTTC. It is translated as CASGKGKETYEQYF.